Sequencing of this T cell receptor (beta chain) was carried out in a study of blood T cell repertoires in COVID-19. About the study: T cells, B-cell-depleted T cells, or PBMCs supplied cDNA or gDNA.

The V gene end was trimmed by 6 bases and the J gene end by 5 bases; junction bases not matched to a gene: 4. In germline, CDR1 is WNHNN, CDR2 SYGVQD (reference sequence). The CDR3 sequence is 12 residues long. Under the authors' procedure: Quantification of nucleated cells was approximated via reference gene primer amplification. Sequenced by immunoSEQ multiplex PCR; TCRdb stores in-frame clones only, minus some. Clone size and the V and J calls come from that table; the DNA yielded D and trimming. The sample comprises 150,000 to 200,000 clones, around nine tenths of which are singletons, and 20% to 25% rests with the top ten.

The material sequenced was peripheral blood. This chain connects TRBV10-1 to TRBJ2-7; 7 nucleotides match TRBD1. This receptor was obtained from a man in his 60s with active or convalescent COVID-19. The CDR3 DNA sequence: TGCGCCAGCAGGACAGGGAAGAACGAGCAGTACTTC. This sequence encodes CASRTGKNEQYF.